One and the same sample provided the 17 T cell receptor beta chains below, sequenced in a study of Ad26.COV2.S vaccination and SARS-CoV-2 variants. Treatment given: around 19 received Ad26.COV2.S at low or high dose, single or two shots; about 5 received placebo; per-sample allocation not given. Day 63 after the first vaccine or placebo injection was the time point for sampling. Using immunoSEQ multiplex PCR, the repertoire was profiled, and TCRdb retains in-frame clones only, with some absent. This sample has around 450,000 clones; more than 75% occur once, and the top ten carry about 3.5%. The sequencing here drew on peripheral blood, taken in a trial of Ad26.COV2.S vaccine versus placebo. These receptors were collected from a person between 18 and 59 years old who received the Ad26.COV2.S COVID-19 vaccine or a placebo.

The rearrangement joins TRBV30 to TRBJ2-5, with 11 bases matching TRBD2. V lost 0 bases to trimming and J lost 2 bases; unmatched junction nucleotides: 2. The CDR3 loop spans 15 amino acids. Germline V gene lookup returns CDR1 GTSNPN and CDR2 SVGIG (reference sequence). CDR3 protein: CAWSVASGGQETQYF. CDR3 sequence (DNA): TGTGCCTGGAGTGTAGCTAGCGGGGGGCAAGAGACCCAGTACTTC.

This clone came up once. This sequence joins TRBV27 and TRBJ2-3; 7 bases line up with TRBD1. The CDR3 covers 14 residues. In germline, CDR1 is MNHEY, CDR2 SMNVEV (reference sequence). The V gene end was trimmed by 11 bases and the J gene end by 0 bases; junction bases not matched to a gene: 8. CDR3 nucleotides: TGTGCCGCCTACAGGGGCCCTAGCACAGATACGCAGTATTTT. This translates into CAAYRGPSTDTQYF.

This chain connects TRBV7-2 to TRBJ2-7, with 8 positions matching TRBD2. Germline CDR1 SGHTA, CDR2 FQGNSA. The CDR3 is made up of 13 amino acids. The V and J ends lost 4 bases and 5 bases, in that order; junction bases with no gene match: 4. DNA of the CDR3: TGTGCCAGCAGCTCGGGGGGGCTCAACGAGCAGTACTTC. Protein sequence: CASSSGGLNEQYF.

The rearrangement joins TRBV6-2 or TRBV6-3 to TRBJ2-5; 12 bases map to TRBD1. The CDR3 is 14 amino acids. V lost 1 base, J lost 9 bases, and 3 bases stayed unmatched. Germline V gives CDR1 MNHEY, CDR2 SVGEGT. As DNA, the CDR3 is TGTGCCAGCAGTTACTTGGGACAGGGGGCGGCCCAGTACTTC. Encoded protein: CASSYLGQGAAQYF.

This chain connects TRBV6-4 to TRBJ1-2; 9 bases line up with TRBD1. This CDR3 has 14 residues. Germline trimming cut 0 bases from V and 8 bases from J; bases unmatched to any gene: 4. In germline, CDR1 is MRHNA, CDR2 SNTAGT. The CDR3 DNA sequence: TGTGCCAGCAGTGACTCGGGGACAGGGAACGGCTACACCTTC. Translated: CASSDSGTGNGYTF.

The rearrangement uses TRBV7-2 and TRBJ2-2; 8 nucleotides match TRBD1. From germline, CDR1 is SGHTA and CDR2 FQGNSA. V trimming: 4 bases; J trimming: 0 bases; junction bases outside the gene matches: 4. CDR3 length equals 16 residues. The CDR3 loop reads CASSSTGGTNTGELFF. The DNA for the CDR3 is TGTGCCAGCAGCTCCACAGGGGGAACGAACACCGGGGAGCTGTTTTTT. The full variable domain, with the rest looked up from reference TRBV7-2 and TRBJ2-2, is GAGVSQSPSNKVTEKGKDVELRCDPISGHTALYWYRQSLGQGLEFLIYFQGNSAPDKSGLPSDRFSAERTGGSVSTLTIQRTQQEDSAVYLCASSSTGGTNTGELFFGEGSRLTVL.

The gene calls are TRBV13 and TRBJ2-7; possibly TRBD2 for D (6 bases). The CDR3 totals 15 residues. V was cut by 1 base and J by 0 bases, with 10 bases left in between. Germline assignment: CDR1 PRHDT and CDR2 FYEKMQ (reference sequence). The CDR3 spells CASSLAGGNSYEQYF. The DNA of the CDR3 is TGTGCCAGCAGCTTAGCTGGGGGGAACTCCTACGAGCAGTACTTC.

V is TRBV2 and J is TRBJ2-4; D not certain. The CDR3 has 11 residues. The germline CDR1 and CDR2 sequences are SNHLY and FYNNEI. Trimming removed 4 bases from V and 15 bases from J, with 13 bases in between. This CDR3 reads CASSVNRAPYF. The DNA of the CDR3 is TGTGCCAGCAGTGTAAACCGTGCCCCGTACTTC.

This chain connects TRBV5-1 to TRBJ1-3; D is uncertain. Germline V gene lookup returns CDR1 SGHRS and CDR2 YFSETQ. The length of the CDR3 is 13 residues. V gave up 0 bases and J gave up 3 bases, with 4 bases separating them. Written as DNA, the CDR3 is TGCGCCAGCAGCTTGGACAGTGGAAACACCATATATTTT. Translation: CASSLDSGNTIYF.

CDR3 sequence: CASTAIRGGEQFF. The DNA for the CDR3 is TGTGCCAGCACCGCCATTAGGGGCGGAGAGCAGTTCTTC. J is TRBJ2-1 and V is TRBV6-1; weak D call: TRBD1 (5 bases). Germline CDR1 reads MNHNS; CDR2 reads SASEGT. The CDR3 extends over 13 amino acids. V lost 7 bases and J 10 bases, leaving 17 bases between the germline ends.

CDR3 sequence reads: CASSRWTLGGNQPQHF. The CDR3 bases are TGTGCCAGCAGTCGCTGGACATTGGGCGGGAATCAGCCCCAGCATTTT. The rearrangement uses TRBV28 and TRBJ1-5; D is perhaps TRBD1 (5 bases). This CDR3 has 16 amino acids. Trimming left V 5 bases short and J 4 bases short, with 18 bases between. Germline V CDR1 and CDR2: MDHEN, SYDVKM.

The rearrangement links TRBV5-1 to TRBJ2-3; D is perhaps TRBD1 or TRBD2 (5 bases each). This CDR3 has 16 amino acids. The V gene lost 0 bases and the J gene lost 2 bases, with 13 bases spanning the gap. Germline values: CDR1 SGHRS, CDR2 YFSETQ. The CDR3 nucleotides read TGCGCCAGCAGCTTGGGGGGCTCTAGCTACACAGATACGCAGTATTTT. This encodes CASSLGGSSYTDTQYF.

The rearrangement joins TRBV7-2 to TRBJ1-1, with TRBD1 matching over 7 bases. Unmatched junction bases numbered 4, after V lost 6 bases and J lost 3 bases. The germline V gene encodes CDR1 SGHTA and CDR2 FQGNSA. The CDR3 length is 13 residues. The CDR3 DNA follows: TGTGCCAGCAGTCAAACAGGGGACACTGAAGCTTTCTTT. Protein product: CASSQTGDTEAFF.

The gene calls are TRBV19 and TRBJ2-3; 10 bases line up with TRBD2. CDR1 is LNHDA and CDR2 is SQIVND in the germline V gene (reference sequence). Losses at the gene ends were 7 bases for V and 5 bases for J; bases not matched to a gene: 6. The CDR3 totals 14 residues. CDR3 residues: CASNSGGPGDTQYF. The CDR3 coding sequence is TGTGCCAGTAATAGCGGGGGGCCCGGAGATACGCAGTATTTT.

This clone was detected only a few times. V is TRBV5-3 and J is TRBJ1-1, with D tentatively TRBD1 (5 bases). TRBV5-3 is classed as an ORF, of uncertain function. CDR3 size: 15 residues. Trimming left V 1 base short and J 1 base short, with 11 bases between. CDR3 in DNA: TGTGCCAGAAGCTTGCGAGGGGCCAGGAACACTGAAGCTTTCTTT. This translates into CARSLRGARNTEAFF.

The rearrangement joins TRBV6-1 to TRBJ1-6, with 9 bases matching TRBD1. Germline V gene sequence: CDR1 MNHNS, CDR2 SASEGT. The CDR3 extends over 21 amino acids. Trimming cost V 1 base and J 1 base; bases outside gene matches: 14. Here the CDR3 DNA reads TGTGCCAGCAGTGAAGACAGCGTGGGACAGGGTATTCTATCCTATAATTCACCCCTCCACTTT. Protein sequence: CASSEDSVGQGILSYNSPLHF.

This sequence joins TRBV11-1 and TRBJ2-1; 12 bases match TRBD1. J was trimmed by 2 bases and V by 4 bases; bases with no gene match: 3. Germline V gene data show CDR1 as SGHAT and CDR2 as FQDESV (reference sequence). This CDR3 region has 16 residues. The CDR3 reads CASSSRDRGPYNEQFF. CDR3 bases: TGTGCCAGCAGCTCCCGGGACAGGGGGCCCTACAATGAGCAGTTCTTC.